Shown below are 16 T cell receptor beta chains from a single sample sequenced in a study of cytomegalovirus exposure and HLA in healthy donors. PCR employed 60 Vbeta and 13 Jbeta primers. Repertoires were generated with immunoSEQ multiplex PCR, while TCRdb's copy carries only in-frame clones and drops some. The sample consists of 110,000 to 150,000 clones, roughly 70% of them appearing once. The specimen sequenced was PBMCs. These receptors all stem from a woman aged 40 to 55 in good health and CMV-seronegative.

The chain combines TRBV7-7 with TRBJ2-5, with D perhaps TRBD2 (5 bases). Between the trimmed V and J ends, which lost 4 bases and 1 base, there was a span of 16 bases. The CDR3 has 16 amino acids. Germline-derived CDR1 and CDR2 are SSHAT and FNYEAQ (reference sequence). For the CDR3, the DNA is TGTGCCAGCAGCTCCGGGGTGCGAGGCCTCCAAGAGACCCAGTACTTC. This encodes CASSSGVRGLQETQYF. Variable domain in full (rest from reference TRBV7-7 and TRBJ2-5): GAGVSQSPRYKVTKRGQDVTLRCDPISSHATLYWYQQALGQGPEFLTYFNYEAQPDKSGLPSDRFSAERPEGSISTLTIQRTEQRDSAMYRCASSSGVRGLQETQYFGPGTRLLVL.

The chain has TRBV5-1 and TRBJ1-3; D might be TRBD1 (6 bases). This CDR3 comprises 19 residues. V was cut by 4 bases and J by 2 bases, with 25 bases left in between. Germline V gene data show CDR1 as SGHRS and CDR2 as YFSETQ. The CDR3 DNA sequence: TGCGCCAGCAGCCTCATTAGCCCCACATCACAGGGAACTGGAAACACCATATATTTT. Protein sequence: CASSLISPTSQGTGNTIYF.

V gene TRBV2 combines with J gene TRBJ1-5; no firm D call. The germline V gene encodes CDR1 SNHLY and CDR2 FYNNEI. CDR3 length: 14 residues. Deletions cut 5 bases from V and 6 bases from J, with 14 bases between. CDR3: CASSLYSGRQPQHF. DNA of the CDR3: TGTGCCAGCAGTCTTTACAGCGGCCGTCAGCCCCAGCATTTT.

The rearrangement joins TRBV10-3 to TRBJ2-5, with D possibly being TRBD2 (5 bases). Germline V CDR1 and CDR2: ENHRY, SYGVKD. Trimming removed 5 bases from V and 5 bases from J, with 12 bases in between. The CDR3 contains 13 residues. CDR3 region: CAISLRQRETQYF. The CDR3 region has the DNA TGTGCCATCAGTTTGAGGCAGCGGGAGACCCAGTACTTC.

This CDR3 is CASSHTGAQTLNTGELFF. The CDR3 nucleotides are TGCGCCAGCAGCCACACAGGGGCCCAGACTTTGAACACCGGGGAGCTGTTTTTT. The rearrangement links TRBV4-1 to TRBJ2-2; TRBD1 matches at 7 bases. The CDR3 runs 18 residues. The junction had 11 bases not matched to a gene; V was cut back by 3 bases and J by 1 base. Germline assignment: CDR1 MGHRA and CDR2 YSYEKL.

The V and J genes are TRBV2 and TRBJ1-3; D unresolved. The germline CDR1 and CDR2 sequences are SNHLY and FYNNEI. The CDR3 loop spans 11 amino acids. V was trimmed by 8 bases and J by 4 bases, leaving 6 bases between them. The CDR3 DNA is TGTGCCAGCTCGGTGGGAAACACCATATATTTT. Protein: CASSVGNTIYF. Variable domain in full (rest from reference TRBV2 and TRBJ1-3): EPEVTQTPSHQVTQMGQEVILRCVPISNHLYFYWYRQILGQKVEFLVSFYNNEISEKSEIFDDQFSVERPDGSNFTLKIRSTKLEDSAMYFCASSVGNTIYFGEGSWLTVV.

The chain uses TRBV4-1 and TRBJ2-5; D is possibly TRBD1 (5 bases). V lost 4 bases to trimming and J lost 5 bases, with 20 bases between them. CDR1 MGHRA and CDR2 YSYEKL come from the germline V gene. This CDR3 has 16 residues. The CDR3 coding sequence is TGCGCCAGCAGCCGGCCGGGCAGGGAAAAAGGGGAGACCCAGTACTTC. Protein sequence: CASSRPGREKGETQYF.

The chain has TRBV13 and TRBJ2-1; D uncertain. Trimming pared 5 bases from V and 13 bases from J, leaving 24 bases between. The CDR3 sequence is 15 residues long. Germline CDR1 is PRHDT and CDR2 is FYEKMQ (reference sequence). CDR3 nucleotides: TGTGCCAGCAGCCTTGGTCGGCGGTCCCGCAATGGCCAGTTCTTC. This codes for CASSLGRRSRNGQFF.

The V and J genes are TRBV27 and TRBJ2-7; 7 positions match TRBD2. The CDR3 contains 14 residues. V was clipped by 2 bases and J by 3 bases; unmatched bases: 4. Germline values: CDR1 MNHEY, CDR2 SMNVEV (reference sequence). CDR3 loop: CASSLTGGHYEQYF. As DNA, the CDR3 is TGTGCCAGCAGTTTAACGGGGGGTCACTACGAGCAGTACTTC.

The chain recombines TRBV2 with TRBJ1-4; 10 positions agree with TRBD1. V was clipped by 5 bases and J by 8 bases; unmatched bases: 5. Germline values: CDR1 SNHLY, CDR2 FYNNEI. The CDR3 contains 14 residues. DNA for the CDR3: TGTGCCAGCAGTCAGGACAGGGGGAGAGAAAAACTGTTTTTT. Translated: CASSQDRGREKLFF.

The chain's CDR3 is CAAAREGGHAGELFF. CDR3 in DNA: TGCGCCGCCGCGCGCGAGGGGGGGCATGCCGGGGAGCTGTTTTTT. The chain uses TRBV10-1 and TRBJ2-2, with a weak D call TRBD2 (7 bases). The germline gives CDR1 WNHNN, CDR2 SYGVQD (reference sequence). Trimming stripped 11 bases from V and 6 bases from J, with 22 bases between. The CDR3 covers 15 residues.

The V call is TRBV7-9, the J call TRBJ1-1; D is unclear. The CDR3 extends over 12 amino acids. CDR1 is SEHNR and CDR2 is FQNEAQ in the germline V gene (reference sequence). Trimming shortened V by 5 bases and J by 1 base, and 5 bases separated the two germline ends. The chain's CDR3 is CASSQQNTEAFF. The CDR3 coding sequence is TGTGCCAGCAGCCAACAGAACACTGAAGCTTTCTTT.

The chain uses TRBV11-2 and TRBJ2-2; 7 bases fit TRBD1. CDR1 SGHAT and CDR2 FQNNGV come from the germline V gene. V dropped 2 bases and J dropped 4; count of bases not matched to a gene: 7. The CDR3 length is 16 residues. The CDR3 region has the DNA TGTGCCAGCAGCTTAACCCCAACAGGGGCCACCGGGGAGCTGTTTTTT. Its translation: CASSLTPTGATGELFF.

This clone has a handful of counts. The CDR3 DNA sequence: TGTGCCAGTAGCCGCGGGATTAACACTGAAGCTTTCTTT. Amino acid sequence: CASSRGINTEAFF. The V call is TRBV19, the J call TRBJ1-1; D is ambiguous. V was trimmed by 6 bases and J by 2 bases, leaving 10 bases between them. The CDR3 consists of 13 residues. CDR1 and CDR2 from the germline V gene are LNHDA and SQIVND (reference sequence). Filled out from reference TRBV19 and TRBJ1-1, the complete variable domain reads DGGITQSPKYLFRKEGQNVTLSCEQNLNHDAMYWYRQDPGQGLRLIYYSQIVNDFQKGDIAEGYSVSREKKESFPLTVTSAQKNPTAFYLCASSRGINTEAFFGQGTRLTVV.

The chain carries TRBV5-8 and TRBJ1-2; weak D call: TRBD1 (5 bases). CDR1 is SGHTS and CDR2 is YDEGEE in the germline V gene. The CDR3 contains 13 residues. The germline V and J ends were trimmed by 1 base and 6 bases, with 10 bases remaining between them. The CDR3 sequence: CASSLTGLHGYTF. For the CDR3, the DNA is TGTGCCAGCAGCTTGACAGGCTTGCATGGCTACACCTTC.

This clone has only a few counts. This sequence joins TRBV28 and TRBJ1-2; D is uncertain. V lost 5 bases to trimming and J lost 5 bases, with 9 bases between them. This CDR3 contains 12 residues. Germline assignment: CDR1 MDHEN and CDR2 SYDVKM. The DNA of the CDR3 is TGTGCCAGCAGTATCGCGGGTTATGGCTACACCTTC. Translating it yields CASSIAGYGYTF.